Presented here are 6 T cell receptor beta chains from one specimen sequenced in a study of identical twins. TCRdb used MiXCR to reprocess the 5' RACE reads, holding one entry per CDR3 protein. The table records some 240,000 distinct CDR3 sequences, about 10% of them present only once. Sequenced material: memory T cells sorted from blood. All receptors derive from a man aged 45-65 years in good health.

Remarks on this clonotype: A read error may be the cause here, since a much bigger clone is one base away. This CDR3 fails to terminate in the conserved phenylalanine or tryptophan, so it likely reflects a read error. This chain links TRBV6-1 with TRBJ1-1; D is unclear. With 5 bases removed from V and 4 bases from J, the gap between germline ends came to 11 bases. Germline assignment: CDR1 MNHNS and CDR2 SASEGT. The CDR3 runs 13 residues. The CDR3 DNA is TGTGCCAGCAGTACGGGCCAGCTCACTGAAGCTTTCCTT. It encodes CASSTGQLTEAFL.

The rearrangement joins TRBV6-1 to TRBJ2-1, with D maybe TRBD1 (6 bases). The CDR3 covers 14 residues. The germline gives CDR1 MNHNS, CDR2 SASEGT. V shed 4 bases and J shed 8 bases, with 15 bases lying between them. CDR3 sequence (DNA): TGTGCCAGCAGTGCCAGGGGTTTAGTCGATGAGCAGTTCTTC. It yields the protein CASSARGLVDEQFF.

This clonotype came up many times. CDR3 amino acids: CASSQGSDRTPSTDTQYF. Written as DNA, the CDR3 is TGCGCCAGCAGCCAGGGCTCGGACAGGACACCTAGCACAGATACGCAGTATTTT. The chain recombines TRBV4-3 with TRBJ2-3, with TRBD1 matching 7 bases. CDR1 is LGHNA, CDR2 YSLEER, per germline. This CDR3 has 18 residues. Germline trimming cut 3 bases from V and 0 bases from J; bases unmatched to any gene: 12.

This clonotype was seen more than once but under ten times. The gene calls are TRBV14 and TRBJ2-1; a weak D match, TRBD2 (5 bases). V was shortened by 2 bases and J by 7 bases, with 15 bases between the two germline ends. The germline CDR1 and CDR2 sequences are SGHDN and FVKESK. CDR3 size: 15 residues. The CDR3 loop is CASSQLASGGNEQFF. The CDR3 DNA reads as TGTGCCAGCAGCCAACTGGCCAGCGGTGGGAATGAGCAGTTCTTC.

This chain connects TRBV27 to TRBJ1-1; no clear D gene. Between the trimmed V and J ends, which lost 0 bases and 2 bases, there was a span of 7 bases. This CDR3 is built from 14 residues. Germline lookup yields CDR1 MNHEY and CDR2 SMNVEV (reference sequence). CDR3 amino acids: CASSLSGLNTEAFF. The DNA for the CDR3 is TGTGCCAGCAGTTTATCTGGGTTAAACACTGAAGCTTTCTTT.

In DNA form, the CDR3 reads TGTGCCAGCAGTTTCCGCGATGAGCAGTTCTTC. The encoded protein is CASSFRDEQFF. The chain couples TRBV12-3 or TRBV12-4 to TRBJ2-1, with D unresolved. V gave up 3 bases and J gave up 8 bases, with 5 bases separating them. The CDR3 is 11 residues long.